The 24 T cell receptor beta chains below were found in one sample sequenced in a study of T cell responses to AZD1222 COVID-19 vaccine. The assay was immunoSEQ multiplex PCR, and TCRdb's table has in-frame clones only and misses some. This table holds about 140,000 clones, roughly nine tenths found once. The sample in question was peripheral blood, obtained on day 0 of AZD1222 vaccination. These receptors all stem from an adult in good health.

The V gene is TRBV23-1, the J gene TRBJ2-2; 7 nucleotides align to TRBD2. TRBV23-1 carries the ORF label, with uncertain function. CDR3 length equals 14 residues. V gave up 2 bases and J gave up 7 bases; unmatched junction bases: 4. The CDR3 sequence is CASSQAGDIGELFF. CDR3 DNA: TGCGCCAGCAGTCAAGCGGGAGACATCGGGGAGCTGTTTTTT.

The rearrangement links TRBV6-4 to TRBJ1-1, with 8 positions matching TRBD1. Germline CDR1 MRHNA, CDR2 SNTAGT. Germline trimming cut 6 bases from V and 3 bases from J; bases unmatched to any gene: 6. This CDR3 has 14 residues. CDR3 sequence reads: CASRSTGEDTEAFF. The CDR3, as DNA: TGTGCCAGCAGATCGACAGGGGAGGACACTGAAGCTTTCTTT.

The chain joins TRBV7-9 to TRBJ1-4, with unresolved D. Looked up from germline, CDR1 is SEHNR and CDR2 is FQNEAQ (reference sequence). CDR3 length: 17 amino acids. The ends were cut back, 6 bases at V and 4 bases at J, with 21 bases in the middle. In nucleotides, the CDR3 is TGTGCCAGCAGTCCCGAGGGCTGGGGAGAAGATAATGAAAAACTGTTTTTT. It yields the protein CASSPEGWGEDNEKLFF. Using reference TRBV7-9 and TRBJ1-4 for the parts outside the CDR3, the full variable domain is DTGVSQNPRHKITKRGQNVTFRCDPISEHNRLYWYRQTLGQGPEFLTYFQNEAQLEKSRLLSDRFSAERPKGSFSTLEIQRTEQGDSAMYLCASSPEGWGEDNEKLFFGSGTQLSVL.

The V gene is TRBV5-1, the J gene TRBJ2-7; D possibly corresponds to TRBD2 (6 bases). CDR3 size: 14 residues. Between the trimmed V and J ends, which lost 4 bases and 2 bases, there was a span of 13 bases. Germline CDR1 and CDR2: SGHRS and YFSETQ. CDR3: CASSRRERPYEQYF. The CDR3 nucleotides read TGCGCCAGCAGCCGCCGGGAGCGCCCCTACGAGCAGTACTTC.

CDR3 coding DNA: TGTGCCAGCAGCTTAGGTGGTGGCAATCAGCCCCAGCATTTT. Its protein is CASSLGGGNQPQHF. The chain is built from TRBV11-2 and TRBJ1-5, with D uncertain. The CDR3 is 14 amino acids. The V gene lost 1 base and the J gene lost 2 bases, with 6 bases spanning the gap. In germline, CDR1 is SGHAT, CDR2 FQNNGV.

V is TRBV10-1 and J is TRBJ2-3; D is possibly TRBD1 (6 bases). CDR1 is WNHNN and CDR2 is SYGVQD in the germline V gene (reference sequence). With 6 bases removed from V and 5 bases from J, the gap between germline ends came to 15 bases. The CDR3 has 14 residues. The CDR3: CASRARGSGDTQYF. CDR3 DNA: TGCGCCAGCAGGGCAAGGGGGTCGGGAGATACGCAGTATTTT.

The rearrangement uses TRBV7-2 and TRBJ1-2, with TRBD1 matching 7 bases. CDR1 is SGHTA and CDR2 is FQGNSA in the germline V gene. The CDR3 has 13 amino acids. The J segment lost 6 bases and the V segment lost 5 bases, leaving 6 bases of the junction unmatched. The CDR3 DNA follows: TGTGCCAGCAGCACACACAGGGGTAATGGCTACACCTTC. Its protein product is CASSTHRGNGYTF.

The rearrangement links TRBV6-5 to TRBJ2-5; the D is unclear. V was pared by 1 base and J by 5 bases, with 14 bases between. Per germline, CDR1 MNHEY and CDR2 SVGAGI. The CDR3 has 15 amino acids. This chain's CDR3 is CASSYFLTGWETQYF. In nucleotides, the CDR3 is TGTGCCAGCAGTTACTTCCTGACGGGCTGGGAGACCCAGTACTTC.

This chain connects TRBV27 to TRBJ1-4; tentatively, D is TRBD1 (6 bases). V lost 3 bases and J lost 4, with 12 bases in between. Germline V gene sequence: CDR1 MNHEY, CDR2 SMNVEV (reference sequence). The CDR3 has 15 amino acids. The CDR3 spells CASSLTGGGNEKLFF. The DNA of the CDR3 is TGTGCCAGCAGTTTGACAGGAGGTGGTAATGAAAAACTGTTTTTT.

The V call is TRBV7-2, the J call TRBJ2-5; D is unresolved. This CDR3 region has 13 residues. With 5 bases removed from V and 2 bases from J, the gap between germline ends came to 9 bases. Germline V gene data show CDR1 as SGHTA and CDR2 as FQGNSA. The DNA for the CDR3 is TGTGCCAGCAGCGCCCGCCTTCAAGAGACCCAGTACTTC. Its protein product is CASSARLQETQYF. Full variable domain (rest looked up from reference TRBV7-2 and TRBJ2-5): GAGVSQSPSNKVTEKGKDVELRCDPISGHTALYWYRQSLGQGLEFLIYFQGNSAPDKSGLPSDRFSAERTGGSVSTLTIQRTQQEDSAVYLCASSARLQETQYFGPGTRLLVL.

The chain uses TRBV5-1 and TRBJ1-1; D is perhaps TRBD1 (5 bases). Trimming pared 5 bases from V and 1 base from J, leaving 15 bases between. CDR1 and CDR2 (germline): SGHRS, YFSETQ. The CDR3 totals 15 residues. The CDR3 protein is CASRNRPQANTEAFF. Here the CDR3 DNA reads TGCGCCAGCAGAAACAGACCACAGGCGAACACTGAAGCTTTCTTT. Using reference TRBV5-1 and TRBJ1-1 for the parts outside the CDR3, the full variable domain is KAGVTQTPRYLIKTRGQQVTLSCSPISGHRSVSWYQQTPGQGLQFLFEYFSETQRNKGNFPGRFSGRQFSNSRSEMNVSTLELGDSALYLCASRNRPQANTEAFFGQGTRLTVV.

The rearrangement uses TRBV4-1 and TRBJ1-1, with D tentatively TRBD1 (5 bases). The V end was cut by 0 bases, the J end by 2 bases, with 10 bases between. Germline-derived CDR1 and CDR2 are MGHRA and YSYEKL. This CDR3 spans 15 amino acids. The CDR3 DNA reads as TGCGCCAGCAGCCAAGATAGGGGAGGAAACACTGAAGCTTTCTTT. Its translation: CASSQDRGGNTEAFF.

The chain links TRBV12-3 or TRBV12-4 to TRBJ2-7; a weak D match, TRBD1 (6 bases). Between the trimmed V and J ends, which lost 4 bases and 7 bases, there was a span of 11 bases. The CDR3 is 12 residues long. As DNA, the CDR3 is TGTGCCAGCAGTTGGGACAAAGAGGAGCAGTACTTC. It yields the protein CASSWDKEEQYF.

The chain employs TRBV21-1 and TRBJ1-3; the table's D call, TRBD1, was not checked against the DNA. TRBV21-1 is a pseudogene segment. The CDR3 has 20 amino acids. The CDR3 here is CASSPRRVVTGADMGNTIYF. Written as DNA, the CDR3 is TGTGCCAGCAGCCCAAGGAGGGTGGTGACAGGGGCCGATATGGGAAACACCATATATTTT.

This rearrangement joins TRBV7-9 to TRBJ2-7; D remains unclear. This CDR3 is built from 13 residues. V lost 3 bases and J 2 bases, leaving 8 bases between the germline ends. In germline, CDR1 is SEHNR, CDR2 FQNEAQ (reference sequence). CDR3 nucleotides: TGTGCCAGCAGCTTGGACCGACCCTACGAGCAGTACTTC. It specifies CASSLDRPYEQYF.

This chain joins TRBV18 and TRBJ1-2; 10 bases align to TRBD1. The V gene's germline CDR1 is KGHSH and CDR2 LQKENI. The junction had 2 bases not matched to a gene; V was cut back by 3 bases and J by 7 bases. The CDR3 is 13 residues long. The DNA for the CDR3 is TGTGCCAGCTCACCGACAGGGGGCATTGGCTACACCTTC. Its translation: CASSPTGGIGYTF. Together with reference TRBV18 and TRBJ1-2, the CDR3 gives the full variable domain: NAGVMQNPRHLVRRRGQEARLRCSPMKGHSHVYWYRQLPEEGLKFMVYLQKENIIDESGMPKERFSAEFPKEGPSILRIQQVVRGDSAAYFCASSPTGGIGYTFGSGTRLTVV.

The V call is TRBV6-5, the J call TRBJ1-6, with 8 positions matching TRBD1. There are 16 residues in the CDR3. Germline values: CDR1 MNHEY, CDR2 SVGAGI. Trimming cost V 2 bases and J 14 bases; bases outside gene matches: 14. This CDR3 is CASSYLAPGGSGSLHF. The CDR3 nucleotides read TGTGCCAGCAGTTACCTGGCGCCAGGGGGCTCCGGGTCCCTCCACTTT.

V gene TRBV27 combines with J gene TRBJ2-7; possible D gene TRBD1, 6 bases. The V gene lost 6 bases and the J gene lost 5 bases, with 17 bases spanning the gap. The germline V gene has CDR1 MNHEY and CDR2 SMNVEV (reference sequence). CDR3 length: 14 residues. The CDR3 sequence: CASSSTGSVNEQYF. DNA of the CDR3: TGTGCCAGCAGCTCAACAGGGAGTGTAAACGAGCAGTACTTC.

This chain connects TRBV7-9 to TRBJ2-7, with D perhaps TRBD1 or TRBD2 (5 bases each). Germline CDR1 is SEHNR and CDR2 is FQNEAQ (reference sequence). V lost 5 bases, J lost 8 bases, and 22 bases lay in between. The CDR3 is 15 amino acids. The CDR3 bases are TGTGCCAGCAGCCAAGACTCCGGGACGGCCAGCAAGCAGTACTTC. Translated: CASSQDSGTASKQYF.

V and J are TRBV6-4 and TRBJ1-2, with a possible D match to TRBD1 (5 bases). The V gene's germline CDR1 is MRHNA and CDR2 SNTAGT. The CDR3 extends over 14 amino acids. With 4 bases removed from V and 1 base from J, the gap between germline ends came to 10 bases. This chain's CDR3 is CASSAAGFNYGYTF. The CDR3 region has the DNA TGTGCCAGCAGTGCCGCAGGGTTTAACTATGGCTACACCTTC.

The chain is built from TRBV10-1 and TRBJ2-3; D not certain. V lost 6 bases and J lost 6, with 19 bases in between. The CDR3 has 15 amino acids. Germline V gives CDR1 WNHNN, CDR2 SYGVQD (reference sequence). This CDR3 is CASRPVSQTFDTQYF. The DNA for the CDR3 is TGCGCCAGCAGGCCGGTCAGCCAGACTTTTGATACGCAGTATTTT.

V and J are TRBV7-2 and TRBJ2-5; D not certain. The CDR3 is 16 amino acids. CDR1 is SGHTA, CDR2 FQGNSA, per germline. Trimming removed 2 bases from V and 5 bases from J, with 18 bases in between. CDR3 in DNA: TGTGCCAGCAGCTTATACGCGACACTCAACGAGGAGACCCAGTACTTC. Amino acid sequence: CASSLYATLNEETQYF.

This rearrangement joins TRBV6-5 to TRBJ1-2; D is perhaps TRBD1 (5 bases). Looked up from germline, CDR1 is MNHEY and CDR2 is SVGAGI. The CDR3 runs to 15 residues. V shed 2 bases and J shed 2 bases, with 12 bases lying between them. The CDR3 region has the DNA TGTGCCAGCAGTTACGGGGGGGACGGAAACTATGGCTACACCTTC. Its protein product is CASSYGGDGNYGYTF.

This chain links TRBV13 with TRBJ2-3, with D perhaps TRBD1 (6 bases). CDR1 and CDR2 (germline): PRHDT, FYEKMQ (reference sequence). Trimming took off 6 bases at V and 5 bases at J, with 15 bases between the two ends. CDR3 length: 14 amino acids. The CDR3 here is CASSKGDRVDTQYF. Written as DNA, the CDR3 is TGTGCCAGCAGTAAGGGGGATCGGGTAGATACGCAGTATTTT. The full variable domain, completed using reference TRBV13 and TRBJ2-3, is AAGVIQSPRHLIKEKRETATLKCYPIPRHDTVYWYQQGPGQDPQFLISFYEKMQSDKGSIPDRFSAQQFSDYHSELNMSSLELGDSALYFCASSKGDRVDTQYFGPGTRLTVL.